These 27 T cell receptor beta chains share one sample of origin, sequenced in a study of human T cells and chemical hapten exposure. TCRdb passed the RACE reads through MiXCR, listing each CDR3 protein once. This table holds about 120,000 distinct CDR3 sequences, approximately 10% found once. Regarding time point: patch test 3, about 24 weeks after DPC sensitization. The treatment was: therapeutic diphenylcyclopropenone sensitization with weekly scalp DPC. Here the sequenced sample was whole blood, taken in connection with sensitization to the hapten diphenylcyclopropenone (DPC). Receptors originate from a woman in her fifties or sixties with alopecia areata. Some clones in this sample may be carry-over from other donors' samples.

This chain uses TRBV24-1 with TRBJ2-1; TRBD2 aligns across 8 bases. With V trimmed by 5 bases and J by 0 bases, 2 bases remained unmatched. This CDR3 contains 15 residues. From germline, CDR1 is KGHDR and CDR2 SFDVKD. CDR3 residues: CATSASGSSYNEQFF. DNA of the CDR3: TGTGCCACCAGTGCGAGCGGGAGCTCCTACAATGAGCAGTTCTTC.

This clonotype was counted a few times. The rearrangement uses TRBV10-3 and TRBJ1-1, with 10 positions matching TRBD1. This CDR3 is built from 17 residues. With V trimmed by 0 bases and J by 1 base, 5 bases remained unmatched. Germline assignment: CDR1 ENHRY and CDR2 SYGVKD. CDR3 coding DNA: TGTGCCATCAGTGAGTCGGGACAGGGGCCCACGAACACTGAAGCTTTCTTT. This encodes CAISESGQGPTNTEAFF.

CDR3 nucleotide sequence: TGTGCCAGCACCGAAGGTTCTAGCACAGATACGCAGTATTTT. This codes for CASTEGSSTDTQYF. The chain carries TRBV27 and TRBJ2-3; D not certain. The CDR3 sequence is 14 residues long. V was pared by 7 bases and J by 0 bases, with 11 bases between. In germline, CDR1 is MNHEY, CDR2 SMNVEV (reference sequence).

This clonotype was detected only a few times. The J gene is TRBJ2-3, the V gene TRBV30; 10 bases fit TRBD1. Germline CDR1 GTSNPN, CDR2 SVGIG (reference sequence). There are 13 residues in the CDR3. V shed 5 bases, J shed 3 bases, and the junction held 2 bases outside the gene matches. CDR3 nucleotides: TGTGCCTGGTGGACAGGGGGGACAGATACGCAGTATTTT. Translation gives CAWWTGGTDTQYF.

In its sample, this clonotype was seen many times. For the CDR3, the DNA is TGTGCCAGCAGTTACAGGGACTACGAGCAGTACTTC. Its translation: CASSYRDYEQYF. The chain carries TRBV6-6 and TRBJ2-7; unclear D gene. Germline V gives CDR1 MNHNY, CDR2 SVGAGI (reference sequence). The germline V and J ends were trimmed by 2 bases and 3 bases, with 5 bases remaining between them. This CDR3 has 12 amino acids.

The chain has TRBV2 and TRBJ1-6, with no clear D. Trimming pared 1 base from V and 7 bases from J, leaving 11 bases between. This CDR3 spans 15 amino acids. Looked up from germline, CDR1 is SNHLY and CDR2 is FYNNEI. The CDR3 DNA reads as TGTGCCAGCAGTGAAGAAGCAGGACCAAATTCACCCCTCCACTTT. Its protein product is CASSEEAGPNSPLHF.

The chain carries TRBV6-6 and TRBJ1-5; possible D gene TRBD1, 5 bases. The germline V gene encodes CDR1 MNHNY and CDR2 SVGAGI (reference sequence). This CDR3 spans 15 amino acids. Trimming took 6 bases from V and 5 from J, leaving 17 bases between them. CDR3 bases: TGTGCCAGCAGGGGGGGGTTGGGCACTCATCAGCCCCAGCATTTT. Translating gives CASRGGLGTHQPQHF.

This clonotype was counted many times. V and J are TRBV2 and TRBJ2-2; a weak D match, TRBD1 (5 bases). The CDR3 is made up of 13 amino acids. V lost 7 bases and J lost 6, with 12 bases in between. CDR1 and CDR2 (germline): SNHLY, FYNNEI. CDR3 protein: CASTLDTPGELFF. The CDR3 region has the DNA TGTGCCAGCACCCTGGACACCCCCGGGGAGCTGTTTTTT.

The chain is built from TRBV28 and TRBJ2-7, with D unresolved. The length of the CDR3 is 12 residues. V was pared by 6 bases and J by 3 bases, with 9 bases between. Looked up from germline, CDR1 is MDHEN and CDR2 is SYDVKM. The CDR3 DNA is TGTGCCAGCAGACCGAACAGCTACGAGCAGTACTTC. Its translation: CASRPNSYEQYF.

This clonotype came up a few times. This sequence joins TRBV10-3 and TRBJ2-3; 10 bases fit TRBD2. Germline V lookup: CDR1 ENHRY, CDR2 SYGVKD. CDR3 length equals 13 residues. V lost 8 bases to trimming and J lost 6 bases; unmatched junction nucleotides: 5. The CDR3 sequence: CAILLAGADTQYF. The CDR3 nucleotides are TGTGCCATCCTTCTAGCGGGGGCTGATACGCAGTATTTT.

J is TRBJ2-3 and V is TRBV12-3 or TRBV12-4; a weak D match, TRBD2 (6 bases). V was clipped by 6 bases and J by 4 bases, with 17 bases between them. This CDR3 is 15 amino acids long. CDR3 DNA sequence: TGTGCCAGCAGCCACCTGGGACTTGCACCAGATACGCAGTATTTT. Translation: CASSHLGLAPDTQYF.

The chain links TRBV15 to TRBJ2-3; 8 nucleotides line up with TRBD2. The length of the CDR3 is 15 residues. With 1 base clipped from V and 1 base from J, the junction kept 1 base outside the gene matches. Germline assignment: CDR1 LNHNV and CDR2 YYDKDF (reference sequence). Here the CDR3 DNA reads TGTGCCACCAGCAGAGCGCGGGGGGGCACAGATACGCAGTATTTT. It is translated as CATSRARGGTDTQYF.

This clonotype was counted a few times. The CDR3 region has the DNA TGTGCCAGCAGCCAAAATCTCCAGCCGAACACCGGGGAGCTGTTTTTT. Translating it yields CASSQNLQPNTGELFF. The chain carries TRBV7-9 and TRBJ2-2; no clear D gene. Trimming stripped 5 bases from V and 0 bases from J, with 13 bases between. The CDR3 totals 16 residues. The germline V gene encodes CDR1 SEHNR and CDR2 FQNEAQ (reference sequence).

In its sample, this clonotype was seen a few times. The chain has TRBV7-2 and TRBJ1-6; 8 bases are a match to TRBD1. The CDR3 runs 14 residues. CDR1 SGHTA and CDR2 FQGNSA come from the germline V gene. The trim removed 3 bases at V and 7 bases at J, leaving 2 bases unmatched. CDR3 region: CASSFRGQNSPLHF. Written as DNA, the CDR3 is TGTGCCAGCAGCTTCAGGGGGCAGAATTCACCCCTCCACTTT. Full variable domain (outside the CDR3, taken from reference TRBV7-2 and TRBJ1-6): GAGVSQSPSNKVTEKGKDVELRCDPISGHTALYWYRQSLGQGLEFLIYFQGNSAPDKSGLPSDRFSAERTGGSVSTLTIQRTQQEDSAVYLCASSFRGQNSPLHFGNGTRLTVT.

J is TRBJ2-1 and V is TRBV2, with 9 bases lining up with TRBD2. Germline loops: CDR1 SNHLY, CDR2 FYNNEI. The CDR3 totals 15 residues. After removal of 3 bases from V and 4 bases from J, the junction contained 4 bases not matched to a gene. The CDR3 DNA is TGTGCCAGCAGTGACTTGGCGGGGGGGTACAATGAGCAGTTCTTC. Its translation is CASSDLAGGYNEQFF.

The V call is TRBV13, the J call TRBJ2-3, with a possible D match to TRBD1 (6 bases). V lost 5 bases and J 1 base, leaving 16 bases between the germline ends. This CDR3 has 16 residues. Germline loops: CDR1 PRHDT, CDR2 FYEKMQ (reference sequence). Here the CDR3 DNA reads TGTGCCAGCAGCCTCCCACAGGGTTCGGGCACAGATACGCAGTATTTT. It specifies CASSLPQGSGTDTQYF.

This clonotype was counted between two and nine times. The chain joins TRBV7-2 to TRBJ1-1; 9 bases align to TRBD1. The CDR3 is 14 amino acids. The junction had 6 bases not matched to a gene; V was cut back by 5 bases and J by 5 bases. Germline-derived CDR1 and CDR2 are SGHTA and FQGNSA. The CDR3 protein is CASSTRQGGTEAFF. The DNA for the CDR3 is TGTGCCAGCAGCACCCGACAGGGGGGGACTGAAGCTTTCTTT. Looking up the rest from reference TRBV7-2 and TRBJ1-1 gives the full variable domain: GAGVSQSPSNKVTEKGKDVELRCDPISGHTALYWYRQSLGQGLEFLIYFQGNSAPDKSGLPSDRFSAERTGGSVSTLTIQRTQQEDSAVYLCASSTRQGGTEAFFGQGTRLTVV.

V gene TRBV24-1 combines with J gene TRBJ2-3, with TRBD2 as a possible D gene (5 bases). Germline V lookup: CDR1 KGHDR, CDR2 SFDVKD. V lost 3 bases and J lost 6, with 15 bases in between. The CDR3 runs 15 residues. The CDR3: CATSDPSGPGDTQYF. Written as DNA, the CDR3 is TGTGCCACCAGTGATCCCAGCGGTCCTGGGGATACGCAGTATTTT.

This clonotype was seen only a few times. CDR3 sequence reads: CASSGGDGGIHQPQHF. CDR3 coding DNA: TGTGCCAGCAGCGGGGGCGATGGGGGGATCCATCAGCCCCAGCATTTT. The chain combines TRBV9 with TRBJ1-5; TRBD1 is a possible D gene (5 bases). The CDR3 sequence is 16 residues long. Trimming took 3 bases from V and 5 from J, leaving 18 bases between them. Germline loops: CDR1 SGDLS, CDR2 YYNGEE.

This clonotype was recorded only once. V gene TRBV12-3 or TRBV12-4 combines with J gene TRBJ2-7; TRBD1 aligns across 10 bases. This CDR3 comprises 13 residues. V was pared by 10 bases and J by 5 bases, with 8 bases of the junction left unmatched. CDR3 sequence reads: CAISTGGLDEQYF. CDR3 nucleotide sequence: TGTGCCATTTCGACAGGGGGCTTGGACGAGCAGTACTTC.

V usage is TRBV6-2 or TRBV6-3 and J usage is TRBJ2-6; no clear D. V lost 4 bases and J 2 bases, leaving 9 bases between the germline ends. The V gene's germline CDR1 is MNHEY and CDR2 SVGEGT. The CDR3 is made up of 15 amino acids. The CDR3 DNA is TGTGCCAGCAGTTTGTCGGATCCTGGGGCCAACGTCCTGACTTTC. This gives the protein CASSLSDPGANVLTF.

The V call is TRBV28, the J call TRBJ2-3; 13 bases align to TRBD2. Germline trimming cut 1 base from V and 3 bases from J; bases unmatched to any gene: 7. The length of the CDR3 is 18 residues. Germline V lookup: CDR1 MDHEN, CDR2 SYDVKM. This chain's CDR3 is CASSLLLAGGPGTDTQYF. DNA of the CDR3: TGTGCCAGCAGTTTATTACTAGCGGGAGGGCCGGGGACAGATACGCAGTATTTT.

The CDR3 region is CASSGFMNTEAFF. The CDR3 DNA follows: TGTGCCAGCAGTGGATTCATGAACACTGAAGCTTTCTTT. This chain joins TRBV25-1 and TRBJ1-1; D is undetermined. V lost 4 bases and J lost 0, with 6 bases in between. The CDR3 consists of 13 residues. Germline CDR1 is MGHDK and CDR2 is SYGVNS.

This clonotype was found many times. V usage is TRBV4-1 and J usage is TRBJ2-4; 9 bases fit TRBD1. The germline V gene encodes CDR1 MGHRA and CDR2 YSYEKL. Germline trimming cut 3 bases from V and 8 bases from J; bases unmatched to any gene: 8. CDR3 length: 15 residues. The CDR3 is CASSQLQGASDIQYF. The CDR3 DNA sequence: TGCGCCAGCAGCCAGCTACAGGGGGCCTCGGACATTCAGTACTTC.

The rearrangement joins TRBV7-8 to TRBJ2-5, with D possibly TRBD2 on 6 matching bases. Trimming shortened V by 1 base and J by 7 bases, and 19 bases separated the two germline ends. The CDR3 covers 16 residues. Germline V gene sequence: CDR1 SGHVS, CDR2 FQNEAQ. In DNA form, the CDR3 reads TGTGCCAGCAGCTTAGGGCGCGGGGCCCTCGAGGGGACCCAGTACTTC. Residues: CASSLGRGALEGTQYF.

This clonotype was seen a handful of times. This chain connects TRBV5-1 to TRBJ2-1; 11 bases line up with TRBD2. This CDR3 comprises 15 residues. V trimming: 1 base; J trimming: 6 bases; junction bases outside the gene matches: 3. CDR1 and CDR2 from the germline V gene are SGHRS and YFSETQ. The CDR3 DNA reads TGCGCCAGCAGCTTGACTAGCGGGAGCATCAATGAGCAGTTCTTC. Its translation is CASSLTSGSINEQFF. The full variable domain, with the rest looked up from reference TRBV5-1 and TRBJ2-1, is KAGVTQTPRYLIKTRGQQVTLSCSPISGHRSVSWYQQTPGQGLQFLFEYFSETQRNKGNFPGRFSGRQFSNSRSEMNVSTLELGDSALYLCASSLTSGSINEQFFGPGTRLTVL.

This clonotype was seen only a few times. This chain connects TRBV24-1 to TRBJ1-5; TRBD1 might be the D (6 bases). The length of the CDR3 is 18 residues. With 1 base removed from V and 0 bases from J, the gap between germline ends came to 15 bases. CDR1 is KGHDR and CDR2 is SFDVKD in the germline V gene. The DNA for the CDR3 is TGTGCCACCAGTGATTTAGGCACAGGGCCTAATAGCAATCAGCCCCAGCATTTT. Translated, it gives CATSDLGTGPNSNQPQHF.